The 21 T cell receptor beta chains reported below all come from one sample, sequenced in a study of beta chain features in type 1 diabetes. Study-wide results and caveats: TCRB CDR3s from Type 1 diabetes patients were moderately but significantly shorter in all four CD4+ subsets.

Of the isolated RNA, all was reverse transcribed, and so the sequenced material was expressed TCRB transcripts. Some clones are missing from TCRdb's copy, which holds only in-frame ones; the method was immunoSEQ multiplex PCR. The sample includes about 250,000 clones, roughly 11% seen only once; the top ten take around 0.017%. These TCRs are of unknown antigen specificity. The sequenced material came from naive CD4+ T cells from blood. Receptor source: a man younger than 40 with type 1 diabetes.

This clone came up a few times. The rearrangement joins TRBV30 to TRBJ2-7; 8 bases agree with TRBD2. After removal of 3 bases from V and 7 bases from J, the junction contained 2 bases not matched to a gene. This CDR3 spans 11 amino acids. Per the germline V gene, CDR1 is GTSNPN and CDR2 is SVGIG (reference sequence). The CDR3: CAWSPGGEQYF. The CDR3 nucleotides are TGTGCCTGGAGCCCGGGAGGGGAGCAGTACTTC.

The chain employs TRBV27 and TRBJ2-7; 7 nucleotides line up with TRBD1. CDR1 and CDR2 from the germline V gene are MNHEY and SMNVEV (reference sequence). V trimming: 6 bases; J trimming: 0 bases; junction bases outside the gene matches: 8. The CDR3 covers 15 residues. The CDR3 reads CASRDRALFSYEQYF. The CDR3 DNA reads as TGTGCCAGCAGAGACAGGGCACTCTTCTCCTACGAGCAGTACTTC.

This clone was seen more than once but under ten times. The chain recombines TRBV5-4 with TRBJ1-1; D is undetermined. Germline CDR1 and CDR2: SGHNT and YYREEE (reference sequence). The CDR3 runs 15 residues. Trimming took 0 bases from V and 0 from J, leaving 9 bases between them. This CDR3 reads CASSLGQRMNTEAFF. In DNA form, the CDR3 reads TGTGCCAGCAGCTTGGGGCAGCGGATGAACACTGAAGCTTTCTTT. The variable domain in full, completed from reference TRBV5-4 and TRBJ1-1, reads ETGVTQSPTHLIKTRGQQVTLRCSSQSGHNTVSWYQQALGQGPQFIFQYYREEENGRGNFPPRFSGLQFPNYSSELNVNALELDDSALYLCASSLGQRMNTEAFFGQGTRLTVV.

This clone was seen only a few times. CDR3 loop: CASRTDRFGAQHF. DNA of the CDR3: TGTGCCAGCAGAACGGACAGGTTTGGGGCCCAGCATTTT. The chain joins TRBV28 to TRBJ1-5; 7 bases fit TRBD1. Trimming took 6 bases from V and 11 from J; bases not matched to a gene: 10. The length of the CDR3 is 13 residues. Germline values: CDR1 MDHEN, CDR2 SYDVKM.

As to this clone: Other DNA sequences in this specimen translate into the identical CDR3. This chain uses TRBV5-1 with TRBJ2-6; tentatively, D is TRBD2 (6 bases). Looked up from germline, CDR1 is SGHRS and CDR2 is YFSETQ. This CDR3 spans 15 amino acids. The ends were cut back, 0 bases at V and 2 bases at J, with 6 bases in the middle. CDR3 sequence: CASSLGGAGANVLTF. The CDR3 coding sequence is TGCGCCAGCAGCTTGGGCGGGGCTGGGGCCAACGTCCTGACTTTC.

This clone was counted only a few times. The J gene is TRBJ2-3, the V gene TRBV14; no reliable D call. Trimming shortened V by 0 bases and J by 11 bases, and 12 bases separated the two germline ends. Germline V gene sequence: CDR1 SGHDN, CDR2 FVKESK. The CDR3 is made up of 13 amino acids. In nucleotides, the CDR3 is TGTGCCAGCAGCCAAGATGAGCTTACGTGGCAGTATTTT. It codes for CASSQDELTWQYF. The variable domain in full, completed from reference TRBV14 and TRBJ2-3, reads EAGVTQFPSHSVIEKGQTVTLRCDPISGHDNLYWYRRVMGKEIKFLLHFVKESKQDESGMPNNRFLAERTGGTYSTLKVQPAELEDSGVYFCASSQDELTWQYFGPGTRLTVL.

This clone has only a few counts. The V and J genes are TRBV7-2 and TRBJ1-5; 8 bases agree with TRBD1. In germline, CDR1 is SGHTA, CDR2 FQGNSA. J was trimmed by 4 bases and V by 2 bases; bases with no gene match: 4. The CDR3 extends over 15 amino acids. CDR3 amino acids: CASSLSYRGNQPQHF. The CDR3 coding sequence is TGTGCCAGCAGCTTATCTTACAGGGGGAATCAGCCCCAGCATTTT.

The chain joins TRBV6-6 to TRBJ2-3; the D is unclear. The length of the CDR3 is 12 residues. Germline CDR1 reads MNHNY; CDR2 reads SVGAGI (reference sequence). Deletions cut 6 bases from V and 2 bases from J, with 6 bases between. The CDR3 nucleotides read TGTGCCAGCAGCCCCAACACAGATACGCAGTATTTT. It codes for CASSPNTDTQYF.

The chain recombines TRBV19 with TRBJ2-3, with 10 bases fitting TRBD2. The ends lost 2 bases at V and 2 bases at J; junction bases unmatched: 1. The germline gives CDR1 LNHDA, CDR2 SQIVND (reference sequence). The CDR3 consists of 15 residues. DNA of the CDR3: TGTGCCAGTAGTATAACTAGCGGGATCACAGATACGCAGTATTTT. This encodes CASSITSGITDTQYF.

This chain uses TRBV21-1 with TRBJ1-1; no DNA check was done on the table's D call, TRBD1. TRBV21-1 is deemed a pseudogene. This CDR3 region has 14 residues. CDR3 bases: TGTGCCAGCAGCAACCCGGCAGGGAACACTGAAGCTTTCTTT. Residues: CASSNPAGNTEAFF.

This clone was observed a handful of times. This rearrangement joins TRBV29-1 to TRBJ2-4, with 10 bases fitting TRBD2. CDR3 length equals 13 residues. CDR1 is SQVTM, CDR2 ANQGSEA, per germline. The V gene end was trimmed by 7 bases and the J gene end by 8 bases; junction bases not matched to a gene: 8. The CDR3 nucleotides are TGCAGCGCCTTAGCGGGGGGCGGGGACATTCAGTACTTC. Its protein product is CSALAGGGDIQYF.

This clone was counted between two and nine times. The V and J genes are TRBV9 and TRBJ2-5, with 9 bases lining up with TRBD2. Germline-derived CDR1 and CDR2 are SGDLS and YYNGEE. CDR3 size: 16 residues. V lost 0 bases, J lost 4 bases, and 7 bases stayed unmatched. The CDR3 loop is CASSVDRGGAPETQYF. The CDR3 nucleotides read TGTGCCAGCAGCGTAGATCGCGGGGGGGCCCCAGAGACCCAGTACTTC.

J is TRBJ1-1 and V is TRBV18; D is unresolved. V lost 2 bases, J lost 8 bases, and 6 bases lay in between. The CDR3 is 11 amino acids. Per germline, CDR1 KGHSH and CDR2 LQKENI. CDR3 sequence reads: CASSPRVEAFF. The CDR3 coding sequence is TGTGCCAGCTCACCAAGAGTCGAAGCTTTCTTT.

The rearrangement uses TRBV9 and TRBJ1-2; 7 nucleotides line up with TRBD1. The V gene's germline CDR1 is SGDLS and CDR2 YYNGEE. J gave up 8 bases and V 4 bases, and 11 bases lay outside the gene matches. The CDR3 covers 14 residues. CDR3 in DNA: TGTGCCAGCAGCCCCGGGGGGGGGACAGTAGGCTACACCTTC. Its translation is CASSPGGGTVGYTF. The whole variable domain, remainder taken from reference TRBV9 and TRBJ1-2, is DSGVTQTPKHLITATGQRVTLRCSPRSGDLSVYWYQQSLDQGLQFLIQYYNGEERAKGNILERFSAQQFPDLHSELNLSSLELGDSALYFCASSPGGGTVGYTFGSGTRLTVV.

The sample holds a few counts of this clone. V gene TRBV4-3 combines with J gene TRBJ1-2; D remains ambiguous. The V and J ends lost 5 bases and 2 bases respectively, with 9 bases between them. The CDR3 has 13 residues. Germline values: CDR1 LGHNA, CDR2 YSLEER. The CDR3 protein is CASSSGTNYGYTF. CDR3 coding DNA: TGCGCCAGCAGCTCTGGCACCAACTATGGCTACACCTTC.

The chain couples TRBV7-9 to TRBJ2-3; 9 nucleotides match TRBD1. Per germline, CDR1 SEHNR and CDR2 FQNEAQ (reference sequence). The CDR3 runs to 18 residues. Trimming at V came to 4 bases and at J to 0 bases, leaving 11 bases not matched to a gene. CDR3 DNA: TGTGCCAGCAGCTCTCACGAAACCGGGACAGGGAGCACAGATACGCAGTATTTT. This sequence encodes CASSSHETGTGSTDTQYF.

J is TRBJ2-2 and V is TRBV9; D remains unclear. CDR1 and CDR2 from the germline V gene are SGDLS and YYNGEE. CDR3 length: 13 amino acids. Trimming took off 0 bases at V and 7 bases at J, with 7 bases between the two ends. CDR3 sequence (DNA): TGTGCCAGCAGCGTAGGAGTGAACGGGGAGCTGTTTTTT. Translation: CASSVGVNGELFF.

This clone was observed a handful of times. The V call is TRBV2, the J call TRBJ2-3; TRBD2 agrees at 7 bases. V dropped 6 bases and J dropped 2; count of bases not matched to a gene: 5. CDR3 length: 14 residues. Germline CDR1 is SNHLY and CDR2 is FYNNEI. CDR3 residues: CASRASGSTDTQYF. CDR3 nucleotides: TGTGCCAGCAGGGCTAGCGGTTCCACAGATACGCAGTATTTT.

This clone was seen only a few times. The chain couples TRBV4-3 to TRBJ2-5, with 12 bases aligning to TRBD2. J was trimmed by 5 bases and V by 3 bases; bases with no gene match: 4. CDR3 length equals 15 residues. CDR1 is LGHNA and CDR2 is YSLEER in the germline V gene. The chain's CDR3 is CASSQSGTSGETQYF. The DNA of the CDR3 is TGCGCCAGCAGCCAGTCCGGGACTAGCGGGGAGACCCAGTACTTC.

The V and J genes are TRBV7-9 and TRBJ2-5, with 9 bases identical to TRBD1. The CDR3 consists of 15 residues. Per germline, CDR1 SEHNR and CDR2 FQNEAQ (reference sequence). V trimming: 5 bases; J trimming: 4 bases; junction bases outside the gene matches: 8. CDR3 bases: TGTGCCAGCAGCCTGGGGGACAGGGCCCCAGAGACCCAGTACTTC. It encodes CASSLGDRAPETQYF. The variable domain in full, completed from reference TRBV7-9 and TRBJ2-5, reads DTGVSQNPRHKITKRGQNVTFRCDPISEHNRLYWYRQTLGQGPEFLTYFQNEAQLEKSRLLSDRFSAERPKGSFSTLEIQRTEQGDSAMYLCASSLGDRAPETQYFGPGTRLLVL.

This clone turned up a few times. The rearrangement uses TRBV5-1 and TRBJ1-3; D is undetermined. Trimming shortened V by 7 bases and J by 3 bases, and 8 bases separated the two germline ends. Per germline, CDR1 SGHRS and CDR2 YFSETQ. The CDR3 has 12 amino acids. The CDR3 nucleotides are TGCGCCAGCCCGTCAGTTGGAAACACCATATATTTT. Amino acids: CASPSVGNTIYF. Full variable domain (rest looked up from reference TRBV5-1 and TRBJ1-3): KAGVTQTPRYLIKTRGQQVTLSCSPISGHRSVSWYQQTPGQGLQFLFEYFSETQRNKGNFPGRFSGRQFSNSRSEMNVSTLELGDSALYLCASPSVGNTIYFGEGSWLTVV.